These T cell receptor beta chains were read from a single sample in a study of blood T cell repertoires in COVID-19. Measured with immunoSEQ multiplex PCR; TCRdb has only the in-frame clones, and not every one. Of some 200,000 clones listed, about 90% are singletons. Source material: PBMCs or T cells enriched from blood (not recorded which). These receptors all come from a woman between 18 and 30 years old who had recovered from COVID-19. Each CDR3 is given with its conserved first and last residue. The order of the fields is CDR3 length, J gene, clone size, D gene, V gene, CDR3 DNA, CDR3 protein. The D gene is left open where the match is weak. Clone size is given for some rows only: seen once, a few or many times, or a class if the clone is expanded.

14	TRBJ1-1	.	.	TRBV11-2	TGTGCCAGCAGCCGAGGGGGATTTAGGACTGAAGCTTTCTTT	CASSRGGFRTEAFF
13	TRBJ2-2	.	.	TRBV27	TGTGCCAGCAGTTTCACAGGGTCCGGGGAGCTGTTTTTT	CASSFTGSGELFF
14	TRBJ1-2	few	TRBD1	TRBV5-1	TGCGCCAGCAGCTCAACAGGGGGTAACTATGGCTACACCTTC	CASSSTGGNYGYTF
13	TRBJ2-7	few	.	TRBV4-2	TGTGCCAGCAGCCAAGTTTCGGGGAACGAGCAGTACTTC	CASSQVSGNEQYF
18	TRBJ1-1	few	TRBD1	TRBV5-1	TGCGCCAGCAGCTTGCAGACCGACGGGACAGGGCCGAACACTGAAGCTTTCTTT	CASSLQTDGTGPNTEAFF
13	TRBJ2-5	.	TRBD1	TRBV25-1	TGTGCCAGCAGTCGACAGGGCCAAGAGACCCAGTACTTC	CASSRQGQETQYF
15	TRBJ1-5	.	.	TRBV3-1/TRBV3-2	TGTGCCAGCAGCCAGGGTAGACAGGACAATCAGCCCCAGCATTTT	CASSQGRQDNQPQHF
12	TRBJ1-6	.	.	TRBV7-9	TGTGCCAGCAGCGCCGAGGGATCACCCCTCCACTTT	CASSAEGSPLHF
13	TRBJ1-5	.	.	TRBV7-2	TGTGCCAGCAGCGTGACAGGTAATCAGCCCCAGCATTTT	CASSVTGNQPQHF
14	TRBJ1-4	.	.	TRBV2	TGTGCCAGCAGGGGCGGGACCGAAACCACCCGACTGTTTTTT	CASRGGTETTRLFF
15	TRBJ2-1	.	TRBD2	TRBV29-1	TGCAGCGTACGACTAGCGAAAGTACCTTACAATGAGCAGTTCTTC	CSVRLAKVPYNEQFF
14	TRBJ1-2	few	TRBD1	TRBV5-1	TGCGCCAGCAGCTTCCTGACAGGGGGATATGGCTACACCTTC	CASSFLTGGYGYTF
13	TRBJ1-1	once	TRBD1	TRBV24-1	TGTGCCACCAGTGACTCTGACAGGGCCGGAGCTTTCTTT	CATSDSDRAGAFF
18	TRBJ1-2	.	TRBD1	TRBV3-1/TRBV3-2	TGTGCCAGCAGCCAGGACAGGGACAGGGGGCTTTCTAACTATGGCTACACCTTC	CASSQDRDRGLSNYGYTF
16	TRBJ1-5	.	.	TRBV10-3	TGTGCCATCCCAACTATAAGCGTACGGAGCAATCAGCCCCAGCATTTT	CAIPTISVRSNQPQHF
14	TRBJ1-4	once	TRBD1	TRBV2	TGTGCCAGCAGTTATGACAGGGGCGATGAAAAACTGTTTTTT	CASSYDRGDEKLFF
13	TRBJ1-1	.	.	TRBV29-1	TGCAGCGTTGAACGACAGCTGAACACTGAAGCTTTCTTT	CSVERQLNTEAFF
14	TRBJ1-2	.	TRBD1	TRBV27	TGTGCCAGCAGTTTCATGCAGGGGGTGGGTGGCTACACCTTC	CASSFMQGVGGYTF
14	TRBJ1-5	.	.	TRBV24-1	TGTGCCACCAGTGAACAGGCTAGCAATCAGCCCCAGCATTTT	CATSEQASNQPQHF
17	TRBJ1-1	once	.	TRBV4-1	TGCGCCAGCAGCCAAGATCCGGGAACAGGGAGGAACACTGAAGCTTTCTTT	CASSQDPGTGRNTEAFF
20	TRBJ1-2	.	.	TRBV29-1	TGCAGCGTTGTTGTCGGGTTGGGGACTTCCTCCGGGTTAGCTAACTATGGCTACACCTTC	CSVVVGLGTSSGLANYGYTF
16	TRBJ1-6	.	TRBD1	TRBV5-4	TGTGCCAGCAGCTTTGGCCCCGTCGACAGGGGTTCACCCCTCCACTTT	CASSFGPVDRGSPLHF
12	TRBJ1-1	.	.	TRBV2	TGTGCCAGCAGCGTTATGAACACTGAAGCTTTCTTT	CASSVMNTEAFF
12	TRBJ2-7	.	.	TRBV5-1	TGCGCCAGCAGCTCGGACAACTACGAGCAGTACTTC	CASSSDNYEQYF
15	TRBJ1-4	.	.	TRBV9	TGTGCCAGCAGCGAAGGGGATTGGGGAGGTGAAAAACTGTTTTTT	CASSEGDWGGEKLFF
14	TRBJ1-2	.	.	TRBV6-5	TGTGCCAGCAGAAAAACAGGGAAACTATATGGCTACACCTTC	CASRKTGKLYGYTF
14	TRBJ1-2	.	TRBD1	TRBV6-6	TGTGCCAGCAGTGCGGGACAGGGGAACTATGGCTACACCTTC	CASSAGQGNYGYTF
15	TRBJ1-4	.	TRBD1	TRBV7-9	TGTGCCAGCAGCCCGAGGACAGGGTTGGGTGAAAAACTGTTTTTT	CASSPRTGLGEKLFF
13	TRBJ2-7	.	.	TRBV27	TGTGCCAGCAGTTTGGCCAGGTCGGGAGAGCAGTACTTC	CASSLARSGEQYF
15	TRBJ2-3	.	.	TRBV19	TGTGCCAGCACTGATTGGGCGGGGACCACAGATACGCAGTATTTT	CASTDWAGTTDTQYF
16	TRBJ2-3	.	TRBD1	TRBV7-8	TGTGCCAGCAGCTTACTGGGACAGGGGGCAGGGGATACGCAGTATTTT	CASSLLGQGAGDTQYF
13	TRBJ2-7	few	TRBD2	TRBV10-1	TGCGCCAGCAGGGTATCGAGCGGGAACGAGCAGTACTTC	CASRVSSGNEQYF
13	TRBJ1-5	.	.	TRBV29-1	TGCGCGGGGGGCGAATATAGCAATCAGCCCCAGCATTTT	CAGGEYSNQPQHF
15	TRBJ2-1	.	TRBD1	TRBV28	TGTGCCAGCAGTTCCCCAGGGGGCTCTGGGAATGAGCAGTTCTTC	CASSSPGGSGNEQFF
15	TRBJ1-5	once	.	TRBV18	TGTGCCAGCTCACCAATGGACAGTAGCAATCAGCCCCAGCATTTT	CASSPMDSSNQPQHF
12	TRBJ2-3	.	.	TRBV27	TGTGCCAGCAGTTTAGGGGGGGATACGCAGTATTTT	CASSLGGDTQYF